This T cell receptor beta chain stems from a study of CD8 T cells in ankylosing spondylitis. This clonotype was detected ten times or more. TCRdb ran MiXCR on the 5' RACE reads and lists one entry per CDR3 protein. The sample includes fewer than 250,000 distinct CDR3 sequences, more than 9% of them seen just once. This CDR3 has 15 residues. V lost 5 bases to trimming and J lost 6 bases; unmatched junction nucleotides: 10. The source material was blood, either unsorted or a sorted T cell fraction (not recorded which). The chain joins TRBV12-3 or TRBV12-4 to TRBJ2-3, with 8 bases identical to TRBD2. The sequence came from a male donor with ankylosing spondylitis or in good health (not recorded which). The CDR3 reads CASSKAGALPDTQYF. CDR3 coding DNA: TGTGCCAGCAGTAAAGCGGGGGCCCTCCCGGATACGCAGTATTTT.